The T cell receptor beta chain under discussion was sequenced for a study of T cells in localized non-small cell lung cancer. The protocol was immunoSEQ multiplex PCR, while the TCRdb copy is restricted to in-frame clones and leaves out a portion. The sample lists over 55,000 clones; 75% to 90% were seen once. The CDR3 is made up of 11 amino acids. V dropped 7 bases and J dropped 5 bases, with 7 bases sitting between them. Germline V gives CDR1 SNHLY, CDR2 FYNNEI. Sequenced material: peripheral blood, taken before any cancer treatment. The chain has TRBV2 and TRBJ2-3; D is undetermined. This clonotype was sampled from a woman aged 40-69 years with stage I lung adenocarcinoma. The CDR3 bases are TGTGCCAGCACTGGGCGAGATACGCAGTATTTT. It is translated as CASTGRDTQYF. Full variable domain (missing parts from reference TRBV2 and TRBJ2-3): EPEVTQTPSHQVTQMGQEVILRCVPISNHLYFYWYRQILGQKVEFLVSFYNNEISEKSEIFDDQFSVERPDGSNFTLKIRSTKLEDSAMYFCASTGRDTQYFGPGTRLTVL.